The 27 T cell receptor beta chains in this list originate from one sample, sequenced in a study of blood T cell repertoires in COVID-19. Produced via immunoSEQ multiplex PCR; TCRdb's table is partial and in-frame only. The sample lists under 100,000 clones, roughly 85% occurring once. The sequencing input was peripheral blood. The receptor source for this set is a man aged 25 to 40 with acute or convalescent COVID-19.

This chain uses TRBV7-9 with TRBJ1-1; D is unresolved. The CDR3 is 16 amino acids. Trimming shortened V by 5 bases and J by 6 bases, and 22 bases separated the two germline ends. CDR1 and CDR2 (germline): SEHNR, FQNEAQ (reference sequence). CDR3 sequence (DNA): TGTGCCAGCAGCCCCATCGAAGGAACGGGAGGGCCTGAAGCTTTCTTT. As protein: CASSPIEGTGGPEAFF.

This clone has just one count. The chain recombines TRBV4-1 with TRBJ1-6, with D perhaps matching TRBD1 (5 bases). CDR1 is MGHRA, CDR2 YSYEKL, per germline. The V end lost 1 base, the J end lost 5 bases, and 12 bases lay between the germline ends. This CDR3 has 16 amino acids. Written as DNA, the CDR3 is TGCGCCAGCAGCCAAGTTTGGCAGGGAAATAATTCACCCCTCCACTTT. This codes for CASSQVWQGNNSPLHF.

The chain uses TRBV6-4 and TRBJ2-1; D is perhaps TRBD2 (5 bases). The CDR3 runs 16 residues. Trimming took 7 bases from V and 7 from J, leaving 23 bases between them. From germline, CDR1 is MRHNA and CDR2 SNTAGT. The CDR3 loop reads CASKRARLAVGNEQFF. In nucleotides, the CDR3 is TGTGCCAGCAAGAGGGCGAGGCTAGCCGTTGGGAATGAGCAGTTCTTC.

This chain connects TRBV28 to TRBJ2-1; a possible D gene is TRBD2 (6 bases). The CDR3 spans 13 residues. Trimming shortened V by 7 bases and J by 10 bases, and 17 bases separated the two germline ends. From germline, CDR1 is MDHEN and CDR2 SYDVKM. This chain's CDR3 is CASNRDSKLEQFF. CDR3 nucleotide sequence: TGTGCCAGCAATCGGGACTCCAAATTGGAGCAGTTCTTC. Filled out from reference TRBV28 and TRBJ2-1, the complete variable domain reads DVKVTQSSRYLVKRTGEKVFLECVQDMDHENMFWYRQDPGLGLRLIYFSYDVKMKEKGDIPEGYSVSREKKERFSLILESASTNQTSMYLCASNRDSKLEQFFGPGTRLTVL.

The rearrangement joins TRBV5-1 to TRBJ2-5; 8 nucleotides line up with TRBD1. The germline V gene encodes CDR1 SGHRS and CDR2 YFSETQ. Trimming took 4 bases from V and 1 from J; bases not matched to a gene: 3. The CDR3 has 14 residues. CDR3 DNA sequence: TGCGCCAGCAGCCGAGGACAGGGCCAAGAGACCCAGTACTTC. Protein sequence: CASSRGQGQETQYF.

This chain links TRBV28 with TRBJ2-2, with a weak D call TRBD1 (7 bases). The germline gives CDR1 MDHEN, CDR2 SYDVKM. This CDR3 region has 15 residues. Trimming stripped 6 bases from V and 4 bases from J, with 15 bases between. The CDR3 protein is CASRAEGAGTGELFF. CDR3 coding DNA: TGTGCCAGCAGGGCGGAGGGGGCAGGCACCGGGGAGCTGTTTTTT.

The rearrangement links TRBV6-5 to TRBJ1-4; 8 bases match TRBD1. Per germline, CDR1 MNHEY and CDR2 SVGAGI. Trimming removed 4 bases from V and 2 bases from J; junction bases left unmatched: 0. This CDR3 is 14 amino acids long. The CDR3 sequence is CASSSGGTNEKLFF. CDR3 DNA sequence: TGTGCCAGCAGTTCAGGGGGCACTAATGAAAAACTGTTTTTT.

This chain links TRBV5-4 with TRBJ2-3; 7 bases fit TRBD2. This CDR3 has 13 residues. The germline V gene encodes CDR1 SGHNT and CDR2 YYREEE (reference sequence). The V segment lost 4 bases and the J segment 4 bases; nucleotides outside the gene matches: 3. CDR3 DNA sequence: TGTGCCAGCAGCAGCGGGACTGCAGATACGCAGTATTTT. Translation: CASSSGTADTQYF.

The chain employs TRBV5-1 and TRBJ2-7, with a weak D call TRBD1 (6 bases). Trimming cost V 0 bases and J 6 bases, with 10 bases left between them. The CDR3 totals 13 residues. Germline CDR1 is SGHRS and CDR2 is YFSETQ. The CDR3 region has the DNA TGCGCCAGCAGCTTGGGGGGACATTTCGAGCAGTACTTC. It yields the protein CASSLGGHFEQYF.

The chain links TRBV27 to TRBJ2-1; TRBD1 agrees at 7 bases. The CDR3 has 14 residues. CDR1 and CDR2 (germline): MNHEY, SMNVEV (reference sequence). V lost 4 bases and J lost 4; bases outside the gene matches: 4. In nucleotides, the CDR3 is TGTGCCAGCAGTTATGACAGGGAATACAATGAGCAGTTCTTC. It translates to CASSYDREYNEQFF.

The V and J genes are TRBV10-1 and TRBJ2-2; 7 nucleotides match TRBD1. The CDR3 runs 16 residues. Germline V gene lookup returns CDR1 WNHNN and CDR2 SYGVQD (reference sequence). The V and J ends lost 6 bases and 7 bases, in that order; junction bases with no gene match: 14. The CDR3 sequence is CASSPGSGGIGGELFF. DNA of the CDR3: TGCGCCAGCAGCCCTGGGTCAGGGGGAATCGGCGGGGAGCTGTTTTTT.

The rearrangement links TRBV28 to TRBJ2-7, with 16 nucleotides matching TRBD2. Looked up from germline, CDR1 is MDHEN and CDR2 is SYDVKM. This CDR3 has 17 residues. The junction had 14 bases not matched to a gene; V was cut back by 5 bases and J by 10 bases. The CDR3 bases are TGTGCCAGCAGTGACATGGGGACCGGGACTAGCGGGAGGGCCCAGTACTTC. It yields the protein CASSDMGTGTSGRAQYF. Full variable domain (remainder filled in from reference TRBV28 and TRBJ2-7): DVKVTQSSRYLVKRTGEKVFLECVQDMDHENMFWYRQDPGLGLRLIYFSYDVKMKEKGDIPEGYSVSREKKERFSLILESASTNQTSMYLCASSDMGTGTSGRAQYFGPGTRLTVT.

The V gene is TRBV24-1, the J gene TRBJ2-7; D is unresolved. The V end lost 3 bases, the J end lost 7 bases, and 6 bases lay between the germline ends. Germline CDR1 reads KGHDR; CDR2 reads SFDVKD. The CDR3 consists of 11 residues. CDR3 residues: CATSDGPEQYF. The CDR3 DNA follows: TGTGCCACCAGTGATGGCCCAGAGCAGTACTTC.

The rearrangement links TRBV5-1 to TRBJ2-2, with 7 bases aligning to TRBD2. This CDR3 has 14 amino acids. Germline values: CDR1 SGHRS, CDR2 YFSETQ. Losses at the gene ends were 7 bases for V and 2 bases for J; bases not matched to a gene: 5. CDR3 region: CASRGVINTGELFF. CDR3 in DNA: TGCGCCAGCCGGGGGGTTATAAACACCGGGGAGCTGTTTTTT.

The genes are TRBV29-1 and TRBJ1-1, with D maybe TRBD1 (5 bases). Trimming removed 5 bases at V and 4 bases at J, with 11 bases between. The CDR3 is 12 amino acids. CDR1 is SQVTM, CDR2 ANQGSEA, per germline. The DNA of the CDR3 is TGCAGCGTTCGACAGAGTTCCACTGAAGCTTTCTTT. Encoded protein: CSVRQSSTEAFF.

V and J are TRBV5-1 and TRBJ2-7, with 7 bases that match TRBD1. The V gene's germline CDR1 is SGHRS and CDR2 YFSETQ. The length of the CDR3 is 13 residues. Trimming removed 6 bases from V and 1 base from J; junction bases left unmatched: 4. Here the CDR3 DNA reads TGCGCCAGCACGGGACAGATTTCCTACGAGCAGTACTTC. This translates into CASTGQISYEQYF. The full variable domain, with the rest looked up from reference TRBV5-1 and TRBJ2-7, is KAGVTQTPRYLIKTRGQQVTLSCSPISGHRSVSWYQQTPGQGLQFLFEYFSETQRNKGNFPGRFSGRQFSNSRSEMNVSTLELGDSALYLCASTGQISYEQYFGPGTRLTVT.

The V and J genes are TRBV18 and TRBJ2-1; 11 bases agree with TRBD1. Germline V gene lookup returns CDR1 KGHSH and CDR2 LQKENI. CDR3 length: 15 amino acids. J lost 3 bases, V lost 3 bases, and 1 base had no gene match. CDR3 sequence (DNA): TGTGCCAGCTCACCGGGGACAGGGGGCTACAATGAGCAGTTCTTC. Its translation is CASSPGTGGYNEQFF.

This chain joins TRBV5-6 and TRBJ1-4; no definite D call. The length of the CDR3 is 12 residues. Germline V lookup: CDR1 SGHDT, CDR2 YYEEEE. Trimming removed 0 bases from V and 10 bases from J, with 7 bases in between. The CDR3 nucleotides are TGTGCCAGCAGCTTGGGGGCGGGAAAACTGTTTTTT. As protein: CASSLGAGKLFF.

The rearrangement uses TRBV6-5 and TRBJ2-1, with TRBD2 matching 7 bases. After removal of 4 bases from V and 7 bases from J, the junction contained 1 base not matched to a gene. Germline V gives CDR1 MNHEY, CDR2 SVGAGI. The CDR3 is 12 residues long. The CDR3 is CASSFSGNEQFF. CDR3 coding DNA: TGTGCCAGCAGTTTTAGCGGGAATGAGCAGTTCTTC.

The chain couples TRBV5-4 to TRBJ1-6, with TRBD1 matching 8 bases. CDR3 size: 15 residues. With 1 base clipped from V and 9 bases from J, the junction kept 6 bases outside the gene matches. The V gene's germline CDR1 is SGHNT and CDR2 YYREEE (reference sequence). The CDR3 DNA sequence: TGTGCCAGCAGCTTGAGGGACAGGCTTGTTTCACCCCTCCACTTT. Encoded protein: CASSLRDRLVSPLHF.

V and J are TRBV7-6 and TRBJ2-5, with TRBD2 matching 14 bases. The CDR3 is 17 amino acids. V lost 0 bases, J lost 5 bases, and 5 bases stayed unmatched. Per germline, CDR1 SGHVS and CDR2 FNYEAQ. The CDR3 region has the DNA TGTGCCAGCAGCTTAGCCCCGACTAGCGGGAGGGCGGAGACCCAGTACTTC. It yields the protein CASSLAPTSGRAETQYF.

The chain couples TRBV14 to TRBJ2-3; 8 nucleotides line up with TRBD1. Trimming at V came to 1 base and at J to 1 base, leaving 7 bases not matched to a gene. Germline loops: CDR1 SGHDN, CDR2 FVKESK. CDR3 length: 17 residues. Here the CDR3 DNA reads TGTGCCAGCAGCCAAGGGACAGGGCTTAGAGGCACAGATACGCAGTATTTT. Encoded protein: CASSQGTGLRGTDTQYF.

J is TRBJ2-2 and V is TRBV9; D call uncertain. The germline CDR1 and CDR2 sequences are SGDLS and YYNGEE. The CDR3 is made up of 14 amino acids. V was clipped by 4 bases and J by 4 bases, with 11 bases between them. CDR3 loop: CASSPDMGTGELFF. CDR3 DNA sequence: TGTGCCAGCAGCCCCGACATGGGCACCGGGGAGCTGTTTTTT.

The chain joins TRBV5-1 to TRBJ1-3; the match to TRBD1 covers 10 bases. The trim removed 3 bases at V and 3 bases at J, leaving 3 bases unmatched. The CDR3 sequence is 15 residues long. CDR1 SGHRS and CDR2 YFSETQ come from the germline V gene. In DNA form, the CDR3 reads TGCGCCAGCAGCTCGGACAGGGGGTATGGAAACACCATATATTTT. Encoded protein: CASSSDRGYGNTIYF.

V and J are TRBV4-3 and TRBJ2-1; TRBD1 agrees at 9 bases. The J segment lost 0 bases and the V segment lost 0 bases, leaving 3 bases of the junction unmatched. The CDR3 runs 17 residues. Germline V gene sequence: CDR1 LGHNA, CDR2 YSLEER. The CDR3 reads CASSQDRGQGSYNEQFF. The CDR3 DNA follows: TGCGCCAGCAGCCAAGATAGGGGACAGGGCTCCTACAATGAGCAGTTCTTC.

The chain links TRBV19 to TRBJ2-1, with 9 bases that match TRBD2. V was pared by 2 bases and J by 12 bases, with 8 bases of the junction left unmatched. This CDR3 region has 14 residues. CDR1 is LNHDA, CDR2 SQIVND, per germline (reference sequence). CDR3 sequence: CASSILAGSRGQFF. The CDR3 DNA reads as TGTGCCAGTAGTATACTAGCGGGATCGCGCGGGCAGTTCTTC.

This clone came up a few times. The genes are TRBV14 and TRBJ2-3, with TRBD1 as a possible D gene (5 bases). The CDR3 is 16 amino acids. The V and J ends lost 2 bases and 0 bases respectively, with 12 bases between them. CDR1 and CDR2 (germline): SGHDN, FVKESK. CDR3 residues: CASSQRPRVSTDTQYF. The CDR3 DNA reads TGTGCCAGCAGCCAACGCCCCAGGGTTAGCACAGATACGCAGTATTTT.